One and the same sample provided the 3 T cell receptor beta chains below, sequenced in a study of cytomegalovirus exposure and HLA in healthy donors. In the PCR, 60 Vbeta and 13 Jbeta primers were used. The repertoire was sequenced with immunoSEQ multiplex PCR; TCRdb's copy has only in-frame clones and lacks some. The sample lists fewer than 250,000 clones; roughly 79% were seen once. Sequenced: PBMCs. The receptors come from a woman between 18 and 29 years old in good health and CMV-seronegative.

In DNA, the CDR3 is TGTGCCAGCAGTTACTCGGGTCTAAGCCTAGCGGGGGAGCAGTACTTC. Encoded protein: CASSYSGLSLAGEQYF. V and J are TRBV6-5 and TRBJ2-7; 9 bases align to TRBD2. After removal of 0 bases from V and 7 bases from J, the junction contained 10 bases not matched to a gene. Germline lookup yields CDR1 MNHEY and CDR2 SVGAGI. The CDR3 sequence is 16 residues long.

The CDR3 DNA is TGTGCCAGCAGCTTAATTTCTCCAGGTGGGGCCAACGTCCTGACTTTC. It codes for CASSLISPGGANVLTF. The chain carries TRBV7-3 and TRBJ2-6, with no clear D. The V gene's germline CDR1 is SGHTA and CDR2 FQGTGA. The V end lost 1 base, the J end lost 3 bases, and 10 bases lay between the germline ends. CDR3 length equals 16 residues.

CDR3 protein: CAIRTEGVSNSPLHF. CDR3 bases: TGTGCCATCAGAACCGAGGGTGTCAGCAATTCACCCCTCCACTTT. This chain connects TRBV10-3 to TRBJ1-6; D unresolved. Germline values: CDR1 ENHRY, CDR2 SYGVKD. The CDR3 has 15 residues. Deletions cut 6 bases from V and 7 bases from J, with 16 bases between.